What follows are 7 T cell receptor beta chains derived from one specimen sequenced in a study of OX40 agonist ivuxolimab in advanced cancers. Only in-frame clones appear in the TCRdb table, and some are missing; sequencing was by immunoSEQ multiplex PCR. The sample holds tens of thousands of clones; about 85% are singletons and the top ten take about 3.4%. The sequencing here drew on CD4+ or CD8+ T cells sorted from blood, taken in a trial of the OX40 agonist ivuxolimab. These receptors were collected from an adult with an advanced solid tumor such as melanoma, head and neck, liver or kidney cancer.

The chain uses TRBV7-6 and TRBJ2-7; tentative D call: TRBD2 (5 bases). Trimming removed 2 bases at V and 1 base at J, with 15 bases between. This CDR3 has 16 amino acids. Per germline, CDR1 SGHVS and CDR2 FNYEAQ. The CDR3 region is CASSLFTGLNSYEQYF. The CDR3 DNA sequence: TGTGCCAGCAGCTTATTCACCGGACTTAATTCCTACGAGCAGTACTTC.

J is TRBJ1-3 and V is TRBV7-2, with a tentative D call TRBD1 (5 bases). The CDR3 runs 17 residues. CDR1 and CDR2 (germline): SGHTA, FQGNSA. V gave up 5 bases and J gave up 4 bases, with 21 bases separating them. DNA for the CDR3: TGTGCCAGCAGCCGTGTTGGGACCCGGGGGACGGGAAACACCATATATTTT. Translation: CASSRVGTRGTGNTIYF.

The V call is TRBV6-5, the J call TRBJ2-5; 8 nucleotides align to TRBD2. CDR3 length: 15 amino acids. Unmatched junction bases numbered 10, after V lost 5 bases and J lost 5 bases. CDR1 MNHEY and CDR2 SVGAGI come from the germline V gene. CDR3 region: CASSRRGAPLETQYF. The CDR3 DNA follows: TGTGCCAGCAGTCGGCGGGGGGCGCCCCTGGAGACCCAGTACTTC.

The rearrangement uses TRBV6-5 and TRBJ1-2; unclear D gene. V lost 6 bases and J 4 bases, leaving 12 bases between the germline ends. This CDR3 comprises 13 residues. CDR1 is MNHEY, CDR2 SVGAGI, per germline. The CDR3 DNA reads TGTGCCAGCAGGGACGGAGCGCCCTATGGCTACACCTTC. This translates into CASRDGAPYGYTF.

DNA of the CDR3: TGTGCCAGCAGCTCGAACACAGATACGCAGTATTTT. Translating it yields CASSSNTDTQYF. This chain joins TRBV7-9 and TRBJ2-3; no reliable D call. Germline loops: CDR1 SEHNR, CDR2 FQNEAQ (reference sequence). The CDR3 length is 12 residues. The V gene lost 4 bases and the J gene lost 2 bases, with 4 bases spanning the gap.

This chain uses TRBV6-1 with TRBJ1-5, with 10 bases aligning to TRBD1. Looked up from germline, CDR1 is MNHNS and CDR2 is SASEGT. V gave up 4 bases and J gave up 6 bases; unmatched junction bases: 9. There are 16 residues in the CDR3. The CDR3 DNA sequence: TGTGCCAGCAGTGCAGCCGGGACAGGGGCAGGTCAGCCCCAGCATTTT. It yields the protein CASSAAGTGAGQPQHF.

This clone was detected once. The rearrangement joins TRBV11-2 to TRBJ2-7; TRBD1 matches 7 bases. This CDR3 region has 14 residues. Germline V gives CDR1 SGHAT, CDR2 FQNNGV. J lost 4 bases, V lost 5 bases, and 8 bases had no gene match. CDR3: CASSVARTGYEQYF. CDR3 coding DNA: TGTGCCAGCAGCGTAGCCCGGACAGGTTACGAGCAGTACTTC.